This T cell receptor beta chain was captured by sequencing in a study of graft-versus-host responses after intestinal transplantation (TCRdb year 2021). In the study overall: The transplants that recipients got were multivisceral, liver-intestinal, or isolated intestinal. A peak of at least 4% donor T cells among recipient peripheral blood mononuclear cells was the definition used for donor T cell macrochimerism. The cohort enrolled 24 intestinal transplant recipients, one of whom was a retransplant, and 3 patients without pretransplant specimens were excluded. After intestinal transplantation, graft-versus-host and host-versus-graft alloreactive T cell clones were followed in the graft, circulation and bone marrow using bulk TCR-beta CDR3 sequencing. To identify alloreactive clones, pre-transplant mixed lymphocyte reaction products were sequenced and compared with unstimulated pre-transplant donor and recipient T cells. Anti-thymocyte globulin induction was given to all recipients, followed by maintenance tacrolimus and steroids for 2 to 4 years. Rather than going through the commercial service, samples from a few later patients were sequenced in-house on an Illumina MiSeq and processed with MiXCR.

Taken from cysteine to phenylalanine, the CDR3 has 16 residues. Only CDR3 DNA is held: 48 bases, read in frame from base 1. Per the germline V gene (reference sequence), MNHEY is the CDR1 and SMNVEV is the CDR2. V loses 6 bases of germline sequence and J loses 4 bases, and the interval between the two ends is 21 bases. Remarks on this clone: Its antigen remains undetermined. No base quality values were provided; no much bigger clone lies one nucleotide off.

Study-wide findings and limitations: In the allografts of patients with donor T cell macrochimerism, GvH to HvG T cell clonal ratios were high. Early after transplant, peak levels of circulating GvH clones were associated with declines in HvG clones. The conclusions were limited by the relatively low number and heterogeneity of the intestinal transplant patients. GvH clones turned up in recipient bone marrow, with some appearing earlier in ileal mucosa or blood, a pattern consistent with an intestinal mucosal origin.

To prepare the library, the immunoSEQ multiplex PCR assay was applied. For most patients, genomic DNA was isolated using the Qiagen DNeasy Blood and Tissue Kit and was shipped frozen to Adaptive Biotechnologies for TCR sequencing. For most patients, high-throughput TCR-beta CDR3 sequencing of genomic DNA was performed by Adaptive Biotechnologies. Under the source paper's analysis protocol: Adaptive's ImmunoSEQ software supplied the TCR sequencing data for more than 15 patients, while MiXCR and VDJtools were used to process a few other patients. CD4 versus CD8 sorting errors were corrected by removing sequences found in both subsets at a frequency ratio below 5:1. CDR3 nucleotide sequences shared between donor and recipient were removed because their origin could not be assigned. At least 2-fold expansion over unstimulated cells and a minimum CFSE-low frequency of 0.002% (template counts) or 0.001% (read counts) were required for clones to be classified as alloreactive. Clones detected in sequenced pre-transplant spleen, lymph node, or MLR CFSE-low populations of the donor or recipient were defined as mappable. The cumulative frequency of alloreactive clones was calculated as a percentage of all sequences, weighted by copy number. This immuneACCESS table, as held by TCRdb, lists in-frame sequences with V and J called but not all clones. Of the missing ones, under half trace to an unresolved V gene in checked studies; the others have no known cause. That table supplies the V and J calls and clone size; D and trimming were determined from the DNA. This sample holds 80,000 to 100,000 clones; 85% to 95% were observed only once. The ten largest clones add up to over 0.055% of the sample.

Reading the label with the study, this specimen's time point is: cells obtained before transplantation from donor or recipient. CD3+CD4+ and CD3+CD8+ populations were FACS-sorted from unstimulated pre-transplant donor and recipient cells taken from spleen or lymph nodes. The source of this sequence is a human donor who was the organ donor for an intestinal transplant. The material sequenced was unstimulated CD8+ T cells sorted from spleen or lymph node cells, taken before transplant. Recombination joined TRBV27 with TRBJ1-2; the D region possibly corresponds to TRBD1 (5 bases align). The nucleotides are TGTGCCAGCAGCCTAACAGGTTCTATGGACATCTATGGCTACACCTTC. Translation gives CASSLTGSMDIYGYTF.